This TCR beta chain was documented in a study of CD8+ T cells in alopecia areata. Treatment in this sample: oral pan-JAK inhibitor, 5-10 mg twice daily. The CDR3 contains 14 residues. The germline CDR1 and CDR2 sequences are MNHEY and SVGAGI. V gave up 0 bases and J gave up 2 bases, with 8 bases separating them. Sequencing relied on a cDNA template that was reverse transcribed from extracted RNA. Data came from immunoSEQ multiplex PCR; TCRdb stores just in-frame clones and leaves some out. The repertoire holds 150,000 to 200,000 clones, around 60% seen once, with 3% to 3.5% in the top ten. V is TRBV6-5 and J is TRBJ2-7, with D possibly TRBD1 on 5 matching bases. The sequence was obtained from a human donor with alopecia areata. Sequencing used CD4+ T cells sorted from blood, obtained at week 4, from a patient treated with tofacitinib. The CDR3 is CASSYSRAPYEQYF. In DNA form, the CDR3 reads TGTGCCAGCAGTTACTCCAGGGCCCCCTACGAGCAGTACTTC.